A single sample gave rise to the 20 T cell receptor beta chains below, sequenced in a study of T-cell memory formation after mild COVID-19. TCRdb reprocessed the 5' RACE reads with MiXCR, giving one entry per CDR3 protein. The sample lists a few hundred thousand distinct CDR3 sequences, around a quarter occurring once. The sequenced sample consisted of PBMCs or a T cell subset sorted from them (not recorded which). These receptors were taken from an adult woman who had mild COVID-19 (a few samples of this study predate the infection). Cell type and time point are not known.

The CDR3 reads CASSPTEAGEAYNEQFF. In DNA form, the CDR3 reads TGTGCCAGCAGTCCCACTGAAGCGGGAGAGGCATACAATGAGCAGTTCTTC. The chain uses TRBV7-9 and TRBJ2-1, with 8 nucleotides matching TRBD2. Germline assignment: CDR1 SEHNR and CDR2 FQNEAQ (reference sequence). With 6 bases clipped from V and 4 bases from J, the junction kept 14 bases outside the gene matches. CDR3 size: 17 residues. Filled out from reference TRBV7-9 and TRBJ2-1, the complete variable domain reads DTGVSQNPRHKITKRGQNVTFRCDPISEHNRLYWYRQTLGQGPEFLTYFQNEAQLEKSRLLSDRFSAERPKGSFSTLEIQRTEQGDSAMYLCASSPTEAGEAYNEQFFGPGTRLTVL.

In DNA form, the CDR3 reads TGCGCCAGCACTAATAGCGGGACGATCCAAGAGACCCAGTACTTC. Protein sequence: CASTNSGTIQETQYF. This chain connects TRBV5-1 to TRBJ2-5; 8 bases fit TRBD2. This CDR3 is 15 amino acids long. The V and J ends lost 6 bases and 1 base, in that order; junction bases with no gene match: 8. CDR1 SGHRS and CDR2 YFSETQ come from the germline V gene.

This clonotype was seen a few times. The V gene is TRBV20-1, the J gene TRBJ1-1, with 8 bases identical to TRBD1. V was pared by 3 bases and J by 5 bases, with 5 bases of the junction left unmatched. Germline assignment: CDR1 DFQATT and CDR2 SNEGSKA (reference sequence). This CDR3 region has 13 residues. CDR3: CSASRGRVTEAFF. The CDR3 DNA reads TGCAGTGCTAGCAGGGGGCGGGTGACTGAAGCTTTCTTT.

This clonotype was seen a handful of times. V gene TRBV7-9 combines with J gene TRBJ2-7, with D maybe TRBD2 (5 bases). This CDR3 is built from 14 residues. V was pared by 5 bases and J by 3 bases, with 14 bases between. From germline, CDR1 is SEHNR and CDR2 FQNEAQ (reference sequence). The chain's CDR3 is CASSPTGNYYEQYF. CDR3 nucleotides: TGTGCCAGCAGCCCGACGGGGAATTACTACGAGCAGTACTTC.

This clonotype was recorded a few times. The gene calls are TRBV5-1 and TRBJ2-7; TRBD1 aligns across 7 bases. V dropped 2 bases and J dropped 3; count of bases not matched to a gene: 5. The CDR3 covers 14 residues. CDR1 is SGHRS and CDR2 is YFSETQ in the germline V gene. CDR3 in DNA: TGCGCCAGCAGCTTAATCCGGGACAGCTACGAGCAGTACTTC. This codes for CASSLIRDSYEQYF.

This rearrangement joins TRBV18 to TRBJ2-2; TRBD1 agrees at 7 bases. With 4 bases clipped from V and 7 bases from J, the junction kept 12 bases outside the gene matches. Germline CDR1 and CDR2: KGHSH and LQKENI. The CDR3 spans 16 residues. As DNA, the CDR3 is TGTGCCAGCTCACTGGGGACAGAGGACGTACACGGGGAGCTGTTTTTT. Residues: CASSLGTEDVHGELFF.

CDR3 loop: CSVESGAGKNEQFF. The CDR3 bases are TGCAGCGTTGAATCGGGAGCGGGTAAAAATGAGCAGTTCTTC. The J gene is TRBJ2-1, the V gene TRBV29-1, with a possible D match to TRBD2 (6 bases). V lost 2 bases and J lost 7, with 15 bases in between. There are 14 residues in the CDR3. Germline-derived CDR1 and CDR2 are SQVTM and ANQGSEA.

Only a few counts were recorded for this clonotype. The chain has TRBV7-9 and TRBJ2-1, with TRBD2 as a possible D gene (6 bases). CDR1 and CDR2 from the germline V gene are SEHNR and FQNEAQ (reference sequence). This CDR3 region has 14 residues. V lost 5 bases and J lost 7, with 15 bases in between. Here the CDR3 reads CASSQTPSVNEQFF. The CDR3 DNA sequence: TGTGCCAGCAGCCAAACCCCTAGCGTTAATGAGCAGTTCTTC.

The V gene is TRBV2, the J gene TRBJ1-2; 9 bases agree with TRBD1. CDR3 length: 13 residues. Germline-derived CDR1 and CDR2 are SNHLY and FYNNEI. Trimming took 7 bases from V and 8 from J; bases not matched to a gene: 8. As DNA, the CDR3 is TGTGCCAGCAACCTACAGGGGGCGGAGGGCTACACCTTC. Translated, it gives CASNLQGAEGYTF.

This clonotype was detected only a few times. The V and J genes are TRBV7-9 and TRBJ2-3, with D tentatively TRBD2 (5 bases). V lost 5 bases and J 3 bases, leaving 15 bases between the germline ends. CDR1 is SEHNR, CDR2 FQNEAQ, per germline (reference sequence). This CDR3 has 15 amino acids. The CDR3, as DNA: TGTGCCAGCAGCCCACGTGGGCCGGGGACAGATACGCAGTATTTT. This gives the protein CASSPRGPGTDTQYF. Using reference TRBV7-9 and TRBJ2-3 for the parts outside the CDR3, the full variable domain is DTGVSQNPRHKITKRGQNVTFRCDPISEHNRLYWYRQTLGQGPEFLTYFQNEAQLEKSRLLSDRFSAERPKGSFSTLEIQRTEQGDSAMYLCASSPRGPGTDTQYFGPGTRLTVL.

The gene calls are TRBV10-3 and TRBJ2-7; the D is unclear. CDR1 and CDR2 from the germline V gene are ENHRY and SYGVKD. Trimming pared 2 bases from V and 10 bases from J, leaving 0 bases between. The length of the CDR3 is 8 residues. This chain's CDR3 is CAISEQYF. The CDR3 nucleotides read TGTGCCATCAGTGAGCAGTACTTC.

This clonotype was detected a few times. In DNA form, the CDR3 reads TGCAGCGTTTTTGGACAGGCTACTTGGAATGAGCAGTTCTTC. This encodes CSVFGQATWNEQFF. The chain joins TRBV29-1 to TRBJ2-1; 7 bases line up with TRBD1. The V gene's germline CDR1 is SQVTM and CDR2 ANQGSEA. The CDR3 is 14 amino acids. J lost 7 bases, V lost 5 bases, and 11 bases had no gene match.

The chain links TRBV5-1 to TRBJ2-3; possible D gene TRBD2, 6 bases. The CDR3 has 16 amino acids. Germline assignment: CDR1 SGHRS and CDR2 YFSETQ. V shed 2 bases and J shed 5 bases, with 18 bases lying between them. Here the CDR3 DNA reads TGCGCCAGCAGCTTCCGTGGAGGGACCGGGGGAGATACGCAGTATTTT. Protein: CASSFRGGTGGDTQYF.

The chain recombines TRBV5-1 with TRBJ2-1, with TRBD2 matching over 7 bases. CDR3 size: 17 residues. The V gene's germline CDR1 is SGHRS and CDR2 YFSETQ. V was clipped by 6 bases and J by 3 bases; unmatched bases: 15. The CDR3 nucleotides read TGCGCCAGCACCGACGCCGGGGGGAACCAGGACTACAATGAGCAGTTCTTC. Protein: CASTDAGGNQDYNEQFF. The entire variable domain, with the rest obtained from reference TRBV5-1 and TRBJ2-1, is as follows: KAGVTQTPRYLIKTRGQQVTLSCSPISGHRSVSWYQQTPGQGLQFLFEYFSETQRNKGNFPGRFSGRQFSNSRSEMNVSTLELGDSALYLCASTDAGGNQDYNEQFFGPGTRLTVL.

The V gene is TRBV5-4, the J gene TRBJ1-6; tentative D call: TRBD1 (6 bases). Trimming cost V 4 bases and J 8 bases, with 13 bases left between them. This CDR3 region has 14 residues. Germline V gene lookup returns CDR1 SGHNT and CDR2 YYREEE (reference sequence). The CDR3 spells CASSPAGGDSPLHF. DNA of the CDR3: TGTGCCAGCAGCCCAGCTGGGGGCGATTCACCCCTCCACTTT.

The chain joins TRBV15 to TRBJ2-7, with 9 bases fitting TRBD2. Trimming took 1 base from V and 3 from J; bases not matched to a gene: 1. CDR3 length: 14 residues. Germline assignment: CDR1 LNHNV and CDR2 YYDKDF (reference sequence). The CDR3 is CATSRVLAGYEQYF. CDR3 DNA: TGTGCCACCAGCAGAGTACTAGCGGGCTACGAGCAGTACTTC.

The chain combines TRBV6-5 with TRBJ2-3, with TRBD2 identical over 10 bases. CDR1 MNHEY and CDR2 SVGAGI come from the germline V gene. Losses at the gene ends were 6 bases for V and 2 bases for J; bases not matched to a gene: 14. CDR3 length: 18 amino acids. CDR3 bases: TGTGCCAGCAGCTCCCCGAGACTAGCGGGCGGGGCCACAGATACGCAGTATTTT. It is translated as CASSSPRLAGGATDTQYF.

The chain recombines TRBV14 with TRBJ1-1, with no clear D. CDR1 SGHDN and CDR2 FVKESK come from the germline V gene. The germline V and J ends were trimmed by 5 bases and 5 bases, with 15 bases remaining between them. The CDR3 covers 14 residues. This CDR3 reads CASSTNSGHTEAFF. Written as DNA, the CDR3 is TGTGCCAGCAGCACTAATAGCGGTCATACTGAAGCTTTCTTT.

This clonotype was detected once. The chain links TRBV20-1 to TRBJ1-5; TRBD1 is a possible D gene (6 bases). V gave up 6 bases and J gave up 7 bases, with 13 bases separating them. From germline, CDR1 is DFQATT and CDR2 SNEGSKA (reference sequence). This CDR3 is built from 12 residues. The CDR3 region has the DNA TGCAGTGCCCCGGGGGCGAAACAGCCCCAGCATTTT. Translation gives CSAPGAKQPQHF.

This clonotype appeared many times. The gene calls are TRBV5-1 and TRBJ2-7; 8 nucleotides match TRBD1. The trim removed 3 bases at V and 0 bases at J, leaving 2 bases unmatched. The CDR3 covers 14 residues. Germline values: CDR1 SGHRS, CDR2 YFSETQ. The CDR3 region is CASSWTGPSYEQYF. The CDR3 DNA follows: TGCGCCAGCAGCTGGACAGGGCCCTCCTACGAGCAGTACTTC.